The entry below describes one T cell receptor (beta chain). Its target is unknown. This entry is derived from a study of OX40 agonist ivuxolimab in advanced cancers. Looking at the study overall: Those enrolled were roughly 80% male, with a mean age of 60 years and ages from about 20 to 90.

Looked up from germline, CDR1 is SGHTA and CDR2 is FQGNSA. This CDR3 has 15 residues. The investigators sampled blood at baseline, at cycle 4 day 1, and at cycle 7 day 1. The data were produced by immunoSEQ multiplex PCR, yet TCRdb's version contains in-frame clones alone and is incomplete. The repertoire includes about 50,000 clones, about 88% of them detected once, and under 2.5% sits in the top ten. Study-wide findings and caveats: The average count of expanded clones was higher among CD8+ T cells than among CD4+.

The TCR comes from an adult with an advanced solid tumor such as melanoma, head and neck, liver or kidney cancer. The chain is built from TRBV7-2 and TRBJ2-5, with 10 bases that match TRBD2. Gene TRBJ2-7 matches the end of the DNA better, so the J call may be wrong. This material consisted of CD4+ or CD8+ T cells sorted from blood, taken in a trial of the OX40 agonist ivuxolimab. The DNA for the CDR3 is TGTGCCAGCAGCCAACTAGCGGGAATCCCCAGCGAGCAGTACTTC. Amino acids: CASSQLAGIPSEQYF.